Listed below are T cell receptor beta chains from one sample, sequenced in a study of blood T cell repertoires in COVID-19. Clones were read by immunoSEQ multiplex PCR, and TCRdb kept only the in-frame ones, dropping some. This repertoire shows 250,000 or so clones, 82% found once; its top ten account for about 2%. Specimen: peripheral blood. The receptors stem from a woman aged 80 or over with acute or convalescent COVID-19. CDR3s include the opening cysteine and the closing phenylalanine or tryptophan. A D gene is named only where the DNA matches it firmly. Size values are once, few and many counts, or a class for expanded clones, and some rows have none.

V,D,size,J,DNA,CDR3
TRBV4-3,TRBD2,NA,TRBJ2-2,TGCGCCAGCAGCCAAGCGCGGGAACTAGCGGGAGGGGAGCTGTTTTTT,CASSQARELAGGELFF
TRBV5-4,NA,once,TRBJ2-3,TGTGCCAGCAGCCCTTCGCGGTCCCTCACAGATACGCAGTATTTT,CASSPSRSLTDTQYF
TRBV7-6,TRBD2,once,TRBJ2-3,TGTGCCAGCAGCTTAGACGGCGCGGGGGGGGCAGATACGCAGTATTTT,CASSLDGAGGADTQYF
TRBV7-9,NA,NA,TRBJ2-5,TGTGCCAGCAGCTTAGGGTCTTTCGCTGCGGAGACCCAGTACTTC,CASSLGSFAAETQYF
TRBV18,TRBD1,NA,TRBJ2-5,TGTGCCAGCTCTCCAATGTGGACAGGGCAAGAGACCCAGTACTTC,CASSPMWTGQETQYF
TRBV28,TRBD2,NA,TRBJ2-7,TGTGCCAGCACCGATTTTACTAGCGGGAGCTCCTACGAGCAGTACTTC,CASTDFTSGSSYEQYF
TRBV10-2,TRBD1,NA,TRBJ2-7,TGCGCCAGCAGTGTATTGGGACAGGGGGCTAGGTACGAGCAGTACTTC,CASSVLGQGARYEQYF
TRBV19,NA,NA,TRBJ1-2,TGTGCCAGCTCGGACAGCTATGGCTACACCTTC,CASSDSYGYTF
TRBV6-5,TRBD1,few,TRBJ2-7,TGTGCCAGCAGTTCGACCGGACAGGGAAGGAACGAGCAGTACTTC,CASSSTGQGRNEQYF
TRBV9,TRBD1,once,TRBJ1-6,TGTGCCAGCAGCGCCGGGACAGGTATTAATTCACCCCTCCACTTT,CASSAGTGINSPLHF
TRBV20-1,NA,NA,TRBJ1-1,TGCAGTGCTATTGGGCCCACCTTT,CSAIGPTF
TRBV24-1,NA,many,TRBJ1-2,TGTGCCAGGACAATCCCCTATGGCTACACCTTC,CARTIPYGYTF
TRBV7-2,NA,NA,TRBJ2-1,TGTGCCAGCAGCTTAGAGGGGGACTACCTCGGCTACAATGAGCAGTTCTTC,CASSLEGDYLGYNEQFF
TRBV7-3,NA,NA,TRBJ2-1,TGTGCCAGCGCCCTGGGGAGTTCAGGCTACAATGAGCAGTTCTTC,CASALGSSGYNEQFF
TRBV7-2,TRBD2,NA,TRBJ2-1,TGTGCCAGCTTAGGGGGACTAGCGGGAGGGCATGAGCAGTTCTTC,CASLGGLAGGHEQFF
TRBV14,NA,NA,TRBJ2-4,TGTGCCAGCAGCCAAGATCTCGTCAGGGTGCGGTACTTC,CASSQDLVRVRYF
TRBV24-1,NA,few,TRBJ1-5,TGTGCCACCAGTGACCCCCGGGGCAATCAGCCCCAGCATTTT,CATSDPRGNQPQHF
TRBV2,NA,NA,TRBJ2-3,TGTGCCAGCAGTGAAAGCAGGGTAGCAGATACGCAGTATTTT,CASSESRVADTQYF
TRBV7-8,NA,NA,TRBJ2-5,TGTGCCAGCAGCTTAGGTTTCGTGGAGACCCAGTACTTC,CASSLGFVETQYF
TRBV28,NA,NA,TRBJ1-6,TGTGCCAGCAGTGGCGGGAGGGGGGATAATTCACCCCTCCACTTT,CASSGGRGDNSPLHF
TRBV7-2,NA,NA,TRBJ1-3,TGTGCCAGCAGCGGGAGGCTTGGCTCCGGCTCTGGAAACACCATATATTTT,CASSGRLGSGSGNTIYF
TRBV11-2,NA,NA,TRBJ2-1,TGTGCCAGCAGCGCGACGCAGGGAGCGGGCAATGAGCAGTTCTTC,CASSATQGAGNEQFF
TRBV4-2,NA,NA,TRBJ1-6,TGTGCCAGCAGCCAAGATCTCGTAGTCGGACGGGGAGGAGAGTCACCCCTCCACTTT,CASSQDLVVGRGGESPLHF
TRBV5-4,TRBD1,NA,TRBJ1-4,TGTGCCAGCAGCTCTAACACACAGGGGGCAGGTGAAAAACTGTTTTTT,CASSSNTQGAGEKLFF
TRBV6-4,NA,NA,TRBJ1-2,TGTGCCAGCAGTGACTCGCCAGGAAATTATGGCTACACCTTC,CASSDSPGNYGYTF
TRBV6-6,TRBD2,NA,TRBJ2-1,TGTGCCAGCAGTCCGTCGGGCGGGAGCCAAACCTACAATGAGCAGTTCTTC,CASSPSGGSQTYNEQFF
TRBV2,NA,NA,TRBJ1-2,TGTGCCAGCAGTGAGGGTTCGAGGGTGACCGGCTACACCTTC,CASSEGSRVTGYTF
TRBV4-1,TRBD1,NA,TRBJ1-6,TGCGCCAGCAGCCAAGATGCAGGGGGTTCACCCCTCCACTTT,CASSQDAGGSPLHF
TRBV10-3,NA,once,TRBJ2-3,TGTGCCATCAATTATGGAGGAACAGATACGCAGTATTTT,CAINYGGTDTQYF
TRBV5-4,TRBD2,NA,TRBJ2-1,TGTGCCAGCAGCCCGGGACTAGCGGTAAACAATGAGCAGTTCTTC,CASSPGLAVNNEQFF
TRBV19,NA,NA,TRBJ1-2,TGTGCCAGTAGTAGCCCAAACAGGGAGGGCTATGGCTACACCTTC,CASSSPNREGYGYTF
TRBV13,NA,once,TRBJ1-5,TGTGCCAGCAGCTTAGGCCTGTTTAGAGGGGGTTACAATCAGCCCCAGCATTTT,CASSLGLFRGGYNQPQHF
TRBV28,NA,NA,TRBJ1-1,TGTGCCAGCAGCTCCGGACAGATGAACACTGAAGCTTTCTTT,CASSSGQMNTEAFF
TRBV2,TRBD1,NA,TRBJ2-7,TGTGCCAGCAGTCGACAGGGTGTTTACGAGCAGTACTTC,CASSRQGVYEQYF
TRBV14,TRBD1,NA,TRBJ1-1,TGTGCCAGCAGCCATGGAGGGGGCCGTGCGAACACTGAAGCTTTCTTT,CASSHGGGRANTEAFF
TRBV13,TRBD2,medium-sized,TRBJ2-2,TGTGCCAGCAGCCCCCCCCGGTGGGGGGGTGGGGCCGGGGAGCTGTTTTTT,CASSPPRWGGGAGELFF
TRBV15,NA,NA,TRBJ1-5,TGTGCCACCAGCAGAGGGAGTCAGCCCCAGCATTTT,CATSRGSQPQHF
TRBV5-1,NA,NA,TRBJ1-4,TGCGCCAGCAGCTTGAGGGGCGAGAATGAAAAACTGTTTTTT,CASSLRGENEKLFF
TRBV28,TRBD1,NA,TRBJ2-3,TGTGCCAGCAGTTTAGGGACAGGCAAACGTGGCACAGATACGCAGTATTTT,CASSLGTGKRGTDTQYF
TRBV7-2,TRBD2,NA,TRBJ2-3,TGTGCCAGCAGCTTGGGACTAGCGGGGGGCATAACAGATACGCAGTATTTT,CASSLGLAGGITDTQYF
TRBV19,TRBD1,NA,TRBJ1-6,TGTGCCAGTACCACTTACGGGGACAGTAATTCACCCCTCCACTTT,CASTTYGDSNSPLHF
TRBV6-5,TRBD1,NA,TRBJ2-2,TGTGCCAGCAGTTCGACGGGACAGCACACCGGGGAGCTGTTTTTT,CASSSTGQHTGELFF
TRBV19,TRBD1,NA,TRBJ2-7,TGTGCCAGTAGTATTAGGACAGGGACCTACGAGCAGTACTTC,CASSIRTGTYEQYF
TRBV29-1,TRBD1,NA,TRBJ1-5,TGCAGCGTTGCGACCGGGACAGGTAGGGATCAGCCCCAGCATTTT,CSVATGTGRDQPQHF
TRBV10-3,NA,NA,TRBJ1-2,TGTGCCATCAGTGAGGCAGGGAACTATGGCTACACCTTC,CAISEAGNYGYTF
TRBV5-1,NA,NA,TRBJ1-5,TGCGCCAGCAGCTTGGATGGAGGGGCTCAGCCCCAGCATTTT,CASSLDGGAQPQHF
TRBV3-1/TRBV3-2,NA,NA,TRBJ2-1,TGTGCCAGCAGACACGGACTTCTATACAATCATGAGCAGTTCTTC,CASRHGLLYNHEQFF
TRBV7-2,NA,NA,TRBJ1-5,TGTGCCAGCAGCTTAGCATCTCATCAGCCCCAGCATTTT,CASSLASHQPQHF